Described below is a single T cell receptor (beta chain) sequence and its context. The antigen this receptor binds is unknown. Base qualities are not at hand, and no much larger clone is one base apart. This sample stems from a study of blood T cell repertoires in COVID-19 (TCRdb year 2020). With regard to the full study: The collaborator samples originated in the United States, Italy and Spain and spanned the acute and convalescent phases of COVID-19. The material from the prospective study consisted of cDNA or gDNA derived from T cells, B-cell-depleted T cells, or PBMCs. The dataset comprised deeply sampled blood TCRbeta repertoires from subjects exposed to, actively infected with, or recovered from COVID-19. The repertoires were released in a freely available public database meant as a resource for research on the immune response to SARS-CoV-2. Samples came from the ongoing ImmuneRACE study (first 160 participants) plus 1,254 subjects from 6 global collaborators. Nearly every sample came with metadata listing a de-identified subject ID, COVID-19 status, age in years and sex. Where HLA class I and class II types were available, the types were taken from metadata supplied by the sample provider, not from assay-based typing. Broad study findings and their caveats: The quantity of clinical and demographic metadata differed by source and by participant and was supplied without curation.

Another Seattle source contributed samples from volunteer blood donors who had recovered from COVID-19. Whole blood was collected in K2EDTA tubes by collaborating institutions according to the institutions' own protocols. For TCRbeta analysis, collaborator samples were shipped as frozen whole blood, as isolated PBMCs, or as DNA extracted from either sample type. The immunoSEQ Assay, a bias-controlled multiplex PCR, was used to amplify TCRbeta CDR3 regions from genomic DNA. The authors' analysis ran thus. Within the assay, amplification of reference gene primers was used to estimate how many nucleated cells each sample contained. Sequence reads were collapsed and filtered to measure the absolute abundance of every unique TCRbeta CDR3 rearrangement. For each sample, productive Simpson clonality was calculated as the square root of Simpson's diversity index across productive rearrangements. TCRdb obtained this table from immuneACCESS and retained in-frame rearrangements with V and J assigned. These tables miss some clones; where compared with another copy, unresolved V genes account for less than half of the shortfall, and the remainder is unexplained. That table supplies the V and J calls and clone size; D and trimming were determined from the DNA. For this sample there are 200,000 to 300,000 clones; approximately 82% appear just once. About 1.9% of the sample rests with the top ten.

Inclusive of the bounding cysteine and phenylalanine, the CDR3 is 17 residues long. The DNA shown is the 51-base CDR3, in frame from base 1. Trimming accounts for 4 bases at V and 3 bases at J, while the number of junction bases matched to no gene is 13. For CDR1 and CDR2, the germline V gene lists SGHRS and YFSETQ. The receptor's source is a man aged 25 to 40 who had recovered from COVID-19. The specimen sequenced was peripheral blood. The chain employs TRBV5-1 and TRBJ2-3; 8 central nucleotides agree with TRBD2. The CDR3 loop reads CASSPGGTIGRTDTQYF. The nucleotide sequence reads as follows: TGCGCCAGCAGCCCGGGAGGGACTATAGGTAGGACAGATACGCAGTATTTT.